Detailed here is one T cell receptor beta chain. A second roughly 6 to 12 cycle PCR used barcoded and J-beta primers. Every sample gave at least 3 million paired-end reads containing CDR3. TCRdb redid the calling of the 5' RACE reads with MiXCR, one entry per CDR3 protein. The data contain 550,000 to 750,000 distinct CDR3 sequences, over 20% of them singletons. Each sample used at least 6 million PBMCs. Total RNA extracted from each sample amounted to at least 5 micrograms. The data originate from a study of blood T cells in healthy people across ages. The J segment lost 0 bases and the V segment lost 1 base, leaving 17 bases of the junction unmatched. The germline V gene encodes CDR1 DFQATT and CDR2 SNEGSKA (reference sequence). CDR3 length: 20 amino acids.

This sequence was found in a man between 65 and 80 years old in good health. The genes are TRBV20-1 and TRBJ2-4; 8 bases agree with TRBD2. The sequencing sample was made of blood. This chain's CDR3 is CSARGGGNHTSGVAKNIQYF. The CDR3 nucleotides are TGCAGTGCTAGAGGGGGAGGGAACCATACTAGCGGAGTAGCCAAAAACATTCAGTACTTC.